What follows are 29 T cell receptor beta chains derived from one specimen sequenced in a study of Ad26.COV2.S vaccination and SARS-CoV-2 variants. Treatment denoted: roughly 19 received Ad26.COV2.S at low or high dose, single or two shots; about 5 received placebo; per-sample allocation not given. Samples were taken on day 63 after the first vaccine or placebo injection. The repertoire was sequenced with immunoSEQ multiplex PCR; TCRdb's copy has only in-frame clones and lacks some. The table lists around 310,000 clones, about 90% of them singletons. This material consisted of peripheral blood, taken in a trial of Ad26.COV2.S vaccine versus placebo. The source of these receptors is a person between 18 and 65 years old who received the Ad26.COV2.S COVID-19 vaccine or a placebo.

CDR3 bases: TGTGCCAGCAGCCGTGTAGATACCTACGAGCAGTACTTC. Its protein is CASSRVDTYEQYF. The chain is built from TRBV14 and TRBJ2-7; D gene unclear. The length of the CDR3 is 13 residues. Germline V CDR1 and CDR2: SGHDN, FVKESK. V lost 4 bases to trimming and J lost 2 bases, with 9 bases between them.

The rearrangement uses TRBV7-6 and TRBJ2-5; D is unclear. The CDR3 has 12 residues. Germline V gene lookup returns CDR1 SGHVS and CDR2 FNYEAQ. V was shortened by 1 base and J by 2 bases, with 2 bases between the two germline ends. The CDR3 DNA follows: TGTGCCAGCAGCTTAGGGCAAGAGACCCAGTACTTC. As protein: CASSLGQETQYF.

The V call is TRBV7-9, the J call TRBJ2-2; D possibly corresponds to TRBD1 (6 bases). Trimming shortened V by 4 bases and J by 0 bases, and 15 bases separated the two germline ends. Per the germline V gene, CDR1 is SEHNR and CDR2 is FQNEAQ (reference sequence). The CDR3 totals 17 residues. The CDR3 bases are TGTGCCAGCAGCTCTACCCGGGACACCCCGAACACCGGGGAGCTGTTTTTT. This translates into CASSSTRDTPNTGELFF.

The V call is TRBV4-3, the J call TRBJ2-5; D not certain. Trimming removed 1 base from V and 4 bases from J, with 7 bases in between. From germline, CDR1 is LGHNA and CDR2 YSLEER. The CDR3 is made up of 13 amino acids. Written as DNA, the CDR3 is TGCGCCAGCAGCCAAGGACGCCGAGAGACCCAGTACTTC. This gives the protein CASSQGRRETQYF.

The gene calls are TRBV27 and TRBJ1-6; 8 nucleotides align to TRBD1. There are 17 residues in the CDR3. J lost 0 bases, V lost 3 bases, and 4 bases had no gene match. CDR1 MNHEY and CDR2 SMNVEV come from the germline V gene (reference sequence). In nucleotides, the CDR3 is TGTGCCAGCAGTTTCCGGGACAGGAGCTCCTATAATTCACCCCTCCACTTT. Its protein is CASSFRDRSSYNSPLHF.

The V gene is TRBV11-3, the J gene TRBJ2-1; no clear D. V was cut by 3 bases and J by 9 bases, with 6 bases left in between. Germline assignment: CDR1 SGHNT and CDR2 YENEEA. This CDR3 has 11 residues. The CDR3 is CASSFSPEQFF. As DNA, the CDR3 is TGTGCCAGCAGCTTCAGTCCTGAGCAGTTCTTC.

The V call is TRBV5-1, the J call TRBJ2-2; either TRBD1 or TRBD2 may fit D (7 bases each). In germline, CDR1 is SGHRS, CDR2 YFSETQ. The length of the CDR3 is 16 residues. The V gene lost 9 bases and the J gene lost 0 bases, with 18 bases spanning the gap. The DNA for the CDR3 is TGCGCCACCGGGGAGGGGGCACGCTCGAACACCGGGGAGCTGTTTTTT. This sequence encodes CATGEGARSNTGELFF. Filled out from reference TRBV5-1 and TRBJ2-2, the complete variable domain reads KAGVTQTPRYLIKTRGQQVTLSCSPISGHRSVSWYQQTPGQGLQFLFEYFSETQRNKGNFPGRFSGRQFSNSRSEMNVSTLELGDSALYLCATGEGARSNTGELFFGEGSRLTVL.

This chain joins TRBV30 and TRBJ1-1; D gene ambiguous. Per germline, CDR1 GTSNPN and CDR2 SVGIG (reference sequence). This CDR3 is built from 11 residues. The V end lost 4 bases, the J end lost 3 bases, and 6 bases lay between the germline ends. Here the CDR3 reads CAWTGYTEAFF. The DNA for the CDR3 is TGTGCCTGGACGGGGTACACTGAAGCTTTCTTT.

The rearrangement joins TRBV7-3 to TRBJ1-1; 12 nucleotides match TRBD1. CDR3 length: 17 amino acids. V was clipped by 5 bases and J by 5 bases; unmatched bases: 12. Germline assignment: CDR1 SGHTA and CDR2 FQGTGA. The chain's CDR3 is CASSLGTGGPLGTEAFF. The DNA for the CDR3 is TGTGCCAGCAGCCTCGGGACAGGGGGCCCTTTGGGGACTGAAGCTTTCTTT.

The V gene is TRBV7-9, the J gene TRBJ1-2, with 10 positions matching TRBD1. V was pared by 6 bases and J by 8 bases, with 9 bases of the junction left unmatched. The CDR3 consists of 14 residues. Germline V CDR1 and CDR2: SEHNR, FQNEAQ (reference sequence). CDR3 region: CASRPSDRGEGYTF. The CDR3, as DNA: TGTGCCAGCAGGCCGTCGGACAGGGGGGAAGGCTACACCTTC.

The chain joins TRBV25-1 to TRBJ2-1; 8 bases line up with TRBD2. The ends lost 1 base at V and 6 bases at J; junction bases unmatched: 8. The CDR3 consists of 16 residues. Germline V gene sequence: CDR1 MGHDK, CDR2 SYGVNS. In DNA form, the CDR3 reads TGTGCCAGCAGTGAATTCCCGATAGCGGGGAGCAATGAGCAGTTCTTC. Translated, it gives CASSEFPIAGSNEQFF.

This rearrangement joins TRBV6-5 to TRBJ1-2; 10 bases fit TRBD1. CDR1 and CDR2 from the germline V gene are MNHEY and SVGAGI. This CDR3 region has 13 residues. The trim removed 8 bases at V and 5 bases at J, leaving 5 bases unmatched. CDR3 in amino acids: CASRQGAFYGYTF. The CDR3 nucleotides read TGTGCCAGCCGACAGGGGGCCTTTTATGGCTACACCTTC.

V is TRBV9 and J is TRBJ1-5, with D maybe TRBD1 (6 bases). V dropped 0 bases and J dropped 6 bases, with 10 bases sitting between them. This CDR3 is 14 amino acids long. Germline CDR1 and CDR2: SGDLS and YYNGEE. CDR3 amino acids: CASSVGGLGQPQHF. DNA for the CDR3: TGTGCCAGCAGCGTAGGGGGGCTTGGTCAGCCCCAGCATTTT.

The CDR3 DNA reads TGTGCCAGCAGCCTGACTAGCGGGGGGACCTACGAGCAGTACTTC. It specifies CASSLTSGGTYEQYF. The J gene is TRBJ2-7, the V gene TRBV7-2, with 13 positions matching TRBD2. This CDR3 is built from 15 residues. Germline assignment: CDR1 SGHTA and CDR2 FQGNSA. V lost 5 bases, J lost 2 bases, and 3 bases stayed unmatched.

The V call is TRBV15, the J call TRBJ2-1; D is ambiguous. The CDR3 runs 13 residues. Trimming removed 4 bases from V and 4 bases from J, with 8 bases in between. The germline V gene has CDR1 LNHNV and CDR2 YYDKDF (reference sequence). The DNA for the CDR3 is TGTGCCACCAGCACTGTCCCTTACAATGAGCAGTTCTTC. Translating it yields CATSTVPYNEQFF.

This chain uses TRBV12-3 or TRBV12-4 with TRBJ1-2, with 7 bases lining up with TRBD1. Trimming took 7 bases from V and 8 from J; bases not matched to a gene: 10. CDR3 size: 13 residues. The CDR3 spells CASTKQGHVGYTF. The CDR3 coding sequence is TGTGCCAGCACAAAACAGGGGCATGTGGGCTACACCTTC.

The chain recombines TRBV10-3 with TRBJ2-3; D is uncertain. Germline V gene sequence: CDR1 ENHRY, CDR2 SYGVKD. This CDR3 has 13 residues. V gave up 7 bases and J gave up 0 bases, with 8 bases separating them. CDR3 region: CAITERSTDTQYF. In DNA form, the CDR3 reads TGTGCCATCACCGAAAGAAGCACAGATACGCAGTATTTT.

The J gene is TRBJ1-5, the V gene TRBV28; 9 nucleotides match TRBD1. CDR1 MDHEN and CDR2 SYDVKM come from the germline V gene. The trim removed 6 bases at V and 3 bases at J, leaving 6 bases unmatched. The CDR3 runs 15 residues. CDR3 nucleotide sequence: TGTGCCAGCAGCTCACAGGGGGCACTCAATCAGCCCCAGCATTTT. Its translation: CASSSQGALNQPQHF. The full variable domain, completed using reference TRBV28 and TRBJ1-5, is DVKVTQSSRYLVKRTGEKVFLECVQDMDHENMFWYRQDPGLGLRLIYFSYDVKMKEKGDIPEGYSVSREKKERFSLILESASTNQTSMYLCASSSQGALNQPQHFGDGTRLSIL.

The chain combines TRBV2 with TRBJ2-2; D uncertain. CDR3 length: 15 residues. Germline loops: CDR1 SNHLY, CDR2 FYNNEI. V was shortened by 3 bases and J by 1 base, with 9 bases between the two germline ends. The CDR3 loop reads CASSEGLGNTGELFF. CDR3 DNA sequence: TGTGCCAGCAGTGAGGGTTTGGGGAACACCGGGGAGCTGTTTTTT.

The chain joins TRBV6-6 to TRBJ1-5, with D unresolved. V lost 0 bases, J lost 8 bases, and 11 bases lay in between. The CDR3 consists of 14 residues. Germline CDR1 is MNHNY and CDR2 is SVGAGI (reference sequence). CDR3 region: CASSYSTFWEPQHF. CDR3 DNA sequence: TGTGCCAGCAGTTACTCGACATTTTGGGAGCCCCAGCATTTT.

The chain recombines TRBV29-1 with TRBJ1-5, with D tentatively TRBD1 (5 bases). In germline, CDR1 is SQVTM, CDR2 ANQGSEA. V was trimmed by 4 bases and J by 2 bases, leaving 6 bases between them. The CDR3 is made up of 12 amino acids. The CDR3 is CSVGDGNQPQHF. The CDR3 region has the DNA TGCAGCGTTGGGGACGGCAATCAGCCCCAGCATTTT. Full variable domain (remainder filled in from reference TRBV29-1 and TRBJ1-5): SAVISQKPSRDICQRGTSLTIQCQVDSQVTMMFWYRQQPGQSLTLIATANQGSEATYESGFVIDKFPISRPNLTFSTLTVSNMSPEDSSIYLCSVGDGNQPQHFGDGTRLSIL.

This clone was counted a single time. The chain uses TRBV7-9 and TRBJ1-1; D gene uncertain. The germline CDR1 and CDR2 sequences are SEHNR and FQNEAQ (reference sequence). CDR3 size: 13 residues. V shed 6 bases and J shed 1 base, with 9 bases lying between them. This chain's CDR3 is CASRSPPNTEAFF. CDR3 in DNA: TGTGCCAGCAGGAGCCCACCGAACACTGAAGCTTTCTTT. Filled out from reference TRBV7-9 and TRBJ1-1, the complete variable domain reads DTGVSQNPRHKITKRGQNVTFRCDPISEHNRLYWYRQTLGQGPEFLTYFQNEAQLEKSRLLSDRFSAERPKGSFSTLEIQRTEQGDSAMYLCASRSPPNTEAFFGQGTRLTVV.

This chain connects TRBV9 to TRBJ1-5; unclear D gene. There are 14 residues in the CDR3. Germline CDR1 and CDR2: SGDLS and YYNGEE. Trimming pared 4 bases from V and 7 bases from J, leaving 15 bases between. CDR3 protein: CASSLGVENQPQHF. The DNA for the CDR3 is TGTGCCAGCAGCCTCGGGGTGGAGAACCAGCCCCAGCATTTT.

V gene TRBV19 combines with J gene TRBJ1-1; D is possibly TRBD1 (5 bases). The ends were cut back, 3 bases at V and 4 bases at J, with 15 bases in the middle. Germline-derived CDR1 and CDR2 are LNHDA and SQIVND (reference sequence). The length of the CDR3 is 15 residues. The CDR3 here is CASSIGAAPATEAFF. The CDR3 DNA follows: TGTGCCAGTAGTATTGGGGCAGCCCCAGCCACTGAAGCTTTCTTT.

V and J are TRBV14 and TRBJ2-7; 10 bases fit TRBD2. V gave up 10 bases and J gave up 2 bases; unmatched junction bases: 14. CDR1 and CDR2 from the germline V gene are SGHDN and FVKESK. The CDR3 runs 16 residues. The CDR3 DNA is TGTGCCACCGCTCCCCGACTAGCGGGCCAGACCTACGAGCAGTACGTC. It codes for CATAPRLAGQTYEQYV.

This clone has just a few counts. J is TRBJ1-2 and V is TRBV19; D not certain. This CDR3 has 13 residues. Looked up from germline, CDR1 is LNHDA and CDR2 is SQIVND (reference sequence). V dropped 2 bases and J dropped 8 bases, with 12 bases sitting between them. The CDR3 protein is CASSIFGVQGYTF. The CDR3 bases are TGTGCCAGTAGTATATTCGGGGTCCAAGGCTACACCTTC.

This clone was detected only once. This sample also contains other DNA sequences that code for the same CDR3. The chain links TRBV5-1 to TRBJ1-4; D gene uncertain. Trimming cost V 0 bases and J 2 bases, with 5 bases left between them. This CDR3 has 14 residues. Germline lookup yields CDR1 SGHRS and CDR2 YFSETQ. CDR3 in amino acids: CASSLDSTNEKLFF. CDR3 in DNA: TGCGCCAGCAGCTTGGACAGTACTAATGAAAAACTGTTTTTT. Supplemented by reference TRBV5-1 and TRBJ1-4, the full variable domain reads KAGVTQTPRYLIKTRGQQVTLSCSPISGHRSVSWYQQTPGQGLQFLFEYFSETQRNKGNFPGRFSGRQFSNSRSEMNVSTLELGDSALYLCASSLDSTNEKLFFGSGTQLSVL.

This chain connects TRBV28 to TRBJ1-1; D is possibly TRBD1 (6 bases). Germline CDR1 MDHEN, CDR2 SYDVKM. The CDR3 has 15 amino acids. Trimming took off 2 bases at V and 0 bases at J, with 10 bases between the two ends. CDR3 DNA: TGTGCCAGCAGTTTAACAGGGCGCTTGAACACTGAAGCTTTCTTT. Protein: CASSLTGRLNTEAFF.

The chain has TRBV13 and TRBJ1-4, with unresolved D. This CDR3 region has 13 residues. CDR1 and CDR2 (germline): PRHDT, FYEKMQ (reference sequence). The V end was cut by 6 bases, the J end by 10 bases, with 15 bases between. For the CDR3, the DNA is TGTGCCAGCAGTTTCTCCGACTTCAGAAAACTGTTTTTT. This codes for CASSFSDFRKLFF.